This T cell receptor beta chain is from a study of cytomegalovirus exposure and HLA in healthy donors. Sequencing was performed with immunoSEQ multiplex PCR; in TCRdb, only in-frame clones are kept and a portion is missing. The table lists under 200,000 clones, 75% to 90% of them singletons. Points on this clone: The antigen is not known.

Study-wide results and caveats: It was found in a later analysis that first-cohort TCR clusters tended to co-occur in the 100 to 150 validation repertoires.

The donors were members of the validation cohort comprising some 130 subjects, separate from the roughly 700-subject first cohort. The V and J ends lost 3 bases and 5 bases, in that order; junction bases with no gene match: 8. Germline CDR1 and CDR2: SGHNT and YYREEE (reference sequence). The CDR3 is 15 amino acids. The source material was PBMCs. This TCR was recovered from a man aged 18 to 30 in good health and CMV-seropositive. The chain joins TRBV5-4 to TRBJ2-7, with 10 bases lining up with TRBD1. DNA of the CDR3: TGTGCCAGCAGCTCCCCGGGACAGGGGTCCGACGAGCAGTACTTC. It yields the protein CASSSPGQGSDEQYF.